The 13 T cell receptor beta chains below were found in one sample sequenced in a study of Tregs in tolerant kidney transplant recipients. Clones were sequenced by immunoSEQ multiplex PCR, and TCRdb holds only the in-frame ones, with some missing. The sample has around 77,000 clones; roughly 98% are singletons. Source: CD4+ T cells from blood, taken before the transplant. Receptor source: a human donor who received a combined kidney and bone marrow transplant.

V is TRBV7-3 and J is TRBJ2-6; D is undetermined. The CDR3 runs 15 residues. The V end lost 4 bases, the J end lost 0 bases, and 7 bases lay between the germline ends. CDR1 and CDR2 (germline): SGHTA, FQGTGA. The CDR3 reads CASSSGSSGANVLTF. The DNA for the CDR3 is TGTGCCAGCAGCTCGGGTAGCTCTGGGGCCAACGTCCTGACTTTC.

The genes are TRBV19 and TRBJ2-2, with 8 positions matching TRBD2. The germline V gene encodes CDR1 LNHDA and CDR2 SQIVND (reference sequence). V was clipped by 4 bases and J by 1 base; unmatched bases: 5. This CDR3 has 16 amino acids. The CDR3 sequence: CASSRLSGGNTGELFF. CDR3 nucleotide sequence: TGTGCCAGTAGTAGACTAAGCGGGGGGAACACCGGGGAGCTGTTTTTT.

This chain joins TRBV7-3 and TRBJ2-3, with 8 bases matching TRBD2. The germline V gene has CDR1 SGHTA and CDR2 FQGTGA. V was clipped by 4 bases and J by 4 bases; unmatched bases: 10. The CDR3 length is 16 residues. The CDR3 loop is CASSSYSGIGPDTQYF. In DNA, the CDR3 is TGTGCCAGCAGCTCCTATAGCGGGATCGGCCCAGATACGCAGTATTTT.

The gene calls are TRBV2 and TRBJ1-3; D is perhaps TRBD1 (6 bases). Germline CDR1 reads SNHLY; CDR2 reads FYNNEI. There are 15 residues in the CDR3. Trimming removed 6 bases at V and 7 bases at J, with 19 bases between. CDR3 loop: CASSPRRGLGNTIYF. CDR3 in DNA: TGTGCCAGCAGCCCCCGCAGGGGCCTGGGGAACACCATATATTTT.

This rearrangement joins TRBV6-1 to TRBJ1-4, with D perhaps TRBD1 (6 bases). V shed 7 bases and J shed 8 bases, with 8 bases lying between them. The CDR3 has 11 amino acids. The germline V gene encodes CDR1 MNHNS and CDR2 SASEGT. Here the CDR3 reads CASTTGEKLFF. The CDR3 DNA follows: TGTGCCAGCACTACAGGGGAAAAACTGTTTTTT.

V usage is TRBV19 and J usage is TRBJ2-5; TRBD1 matches at 8 bases. With V trimmed by 4 bases and J by 5 bases, 15 bases remained unmatched. Germline CDR1 and CDR2: LNHDA and SQIVND (reference sequence). The CDR3 loop spans 17 amino acids. The CDR3 loop is CASSRYPRTGKKETQYF. The CDR3 nucleotides are TGTGCCAGTAGTAGGTATCCTCGGACAGGGAAAAAGGAGACCCAGTACTTC.

This sequence joins TRBV4-1 and TRBJ1-3; no reliable D call. This CDR3 contains 14 residues. V lost 4 bases and J 8 bases, leaving 15 bases between the germline ends. CDR1 and CDR2 from the germline V gene are MGHRA and YSYEKL. The CDR3 loop is CASSLRGGPDTIYF. CDR3 nucleotide sequence: TGCGCCAGCAGCCTCCGGGGAGGACCTGACACCATATATTTT.

This CDR3 reads CASSPPAAGAYNEQFF. The DNA for the CDR3 is TGTGCCAGCAGCCCCCCAGCGGCGGGGGCCTACAATGAGCAGTTCTTC. This chain links TRBV7-3 with TRBJ2-1; 7 nucleotides align to TRBD2. In germline, CDR1 is SGHTA, CDR2 FQGTGA. The CDR3 covers 16 residues. V was pared by 5 bases and J by 2 bases, with 9 bases of the junction left unmatched. Using reference TRBV7-3 and TRBJ2-1 for the parts outside the CDR3, the full variable domain is GAGVSQTPSNKVTEKGKYVELRCDPISGHTALYWYRQSLGQGPEFLIYFQGTGAADDSGLPNDRFFAVRPEGSVSTLKIQRTERGDSAVYLCASSPPAAGAYNEQFFGPGTRLTVL.

This chain links TRBV4-1 with TRBJ2-2; perhaps TRBD1 as D (6 bases). V gave up 2 bases and J gave up 3 bases, with 16 bases separating them. Germline values: CDR1 MGHRA, CDR2 YSYEKL. The CDR3 totals 17 residues. As DNA, the CDR3 is TGCGCCAGCAGCCAATACGGGACACACCGGGACACCGGGGAGCTGTTTTTT. Translated, it gives CASSQYGTHRDTGELFF.

This rearrangement joins TRBV15 to TRBJ1-2; D possibly corresponds to TRBD1 (5 bases). The CDR3 extends over 14 amino acids. Trimming took off 0 bases at V and 4 bases at J, with 9 bases between the two ends. Germline-derived CDR1 and CDR2 are LNHNV and YYDKDF (reference sequence). The CDR3 loop is CATSREGQGYGYTF. CDR3 nucleotides: TGTGCCACCAGCAGAGAGGGGCAGGGCTATGGCTACACCTTC.

This clone was recorded only once. The V call is TRBV9, the J call TRBJ2-4; 12 positions match TRBD2. The J segment lost 13 bases and the V segment lost 4 bases, leaving 12 bases of the junction unmatched. The germline V gene encodes CDR1 SGDLS and CDR2 YYNGEE. This CDR3 has 15 amino acids. The CDR3 is CASSPSLGLAGFQYF. Here the CDR3 DNA reads TGTGCCAGCAGCCCTAGCCTAGGACTAGCGGGGTTCCAGTACTTC.

The chain links TRBV7-9 to TRBJ1-1; no clear D. The CDR3 is 14 amino acids. The V and J ends lost 4 bases and 5 bases respectively, with 14 bases between them. Germline V gives CDR1 SEHNR, CDR2 FQNEAQ (reference sequence). In nucleotides, the CDR3 is TGTGCCAGCAGCTGGCGGCCGAAAGGTACTGAAGCTTTCTTT. As protein: CASSWRPKGTEAFF. The full variable domain, its missing parts supplied by reference TRBV7-9 and TRBJ1-1, is DTGVSQNPRHKITKRGQNVTFRCDPISEHNRLYWYRQTLGQGPEFLTYFQNEAQLEKSRLLSDRFSAERPKGSFSTLEIQRTEQGDSAMYLCASSWRPKGTEAFFGQGTRLTVV.

The chain recombines TRBV28 with TRBJ2-3; 10 positions match TRBD2. V was clipped by 5 bases and J by 5 bases; unmatched bases: 10. This CDR3 spans 16 amino acids. Germline lookup yields CDR1 MDHEN and CDR2 SYDVKM. This chain's CDR3 is CASSEALAGAVDTQYF. DNA of the CDR3: TGTGCCAGCAGTGAGGCGCTAGCGGGGGCTGTAGATACGCAGTATTTT.